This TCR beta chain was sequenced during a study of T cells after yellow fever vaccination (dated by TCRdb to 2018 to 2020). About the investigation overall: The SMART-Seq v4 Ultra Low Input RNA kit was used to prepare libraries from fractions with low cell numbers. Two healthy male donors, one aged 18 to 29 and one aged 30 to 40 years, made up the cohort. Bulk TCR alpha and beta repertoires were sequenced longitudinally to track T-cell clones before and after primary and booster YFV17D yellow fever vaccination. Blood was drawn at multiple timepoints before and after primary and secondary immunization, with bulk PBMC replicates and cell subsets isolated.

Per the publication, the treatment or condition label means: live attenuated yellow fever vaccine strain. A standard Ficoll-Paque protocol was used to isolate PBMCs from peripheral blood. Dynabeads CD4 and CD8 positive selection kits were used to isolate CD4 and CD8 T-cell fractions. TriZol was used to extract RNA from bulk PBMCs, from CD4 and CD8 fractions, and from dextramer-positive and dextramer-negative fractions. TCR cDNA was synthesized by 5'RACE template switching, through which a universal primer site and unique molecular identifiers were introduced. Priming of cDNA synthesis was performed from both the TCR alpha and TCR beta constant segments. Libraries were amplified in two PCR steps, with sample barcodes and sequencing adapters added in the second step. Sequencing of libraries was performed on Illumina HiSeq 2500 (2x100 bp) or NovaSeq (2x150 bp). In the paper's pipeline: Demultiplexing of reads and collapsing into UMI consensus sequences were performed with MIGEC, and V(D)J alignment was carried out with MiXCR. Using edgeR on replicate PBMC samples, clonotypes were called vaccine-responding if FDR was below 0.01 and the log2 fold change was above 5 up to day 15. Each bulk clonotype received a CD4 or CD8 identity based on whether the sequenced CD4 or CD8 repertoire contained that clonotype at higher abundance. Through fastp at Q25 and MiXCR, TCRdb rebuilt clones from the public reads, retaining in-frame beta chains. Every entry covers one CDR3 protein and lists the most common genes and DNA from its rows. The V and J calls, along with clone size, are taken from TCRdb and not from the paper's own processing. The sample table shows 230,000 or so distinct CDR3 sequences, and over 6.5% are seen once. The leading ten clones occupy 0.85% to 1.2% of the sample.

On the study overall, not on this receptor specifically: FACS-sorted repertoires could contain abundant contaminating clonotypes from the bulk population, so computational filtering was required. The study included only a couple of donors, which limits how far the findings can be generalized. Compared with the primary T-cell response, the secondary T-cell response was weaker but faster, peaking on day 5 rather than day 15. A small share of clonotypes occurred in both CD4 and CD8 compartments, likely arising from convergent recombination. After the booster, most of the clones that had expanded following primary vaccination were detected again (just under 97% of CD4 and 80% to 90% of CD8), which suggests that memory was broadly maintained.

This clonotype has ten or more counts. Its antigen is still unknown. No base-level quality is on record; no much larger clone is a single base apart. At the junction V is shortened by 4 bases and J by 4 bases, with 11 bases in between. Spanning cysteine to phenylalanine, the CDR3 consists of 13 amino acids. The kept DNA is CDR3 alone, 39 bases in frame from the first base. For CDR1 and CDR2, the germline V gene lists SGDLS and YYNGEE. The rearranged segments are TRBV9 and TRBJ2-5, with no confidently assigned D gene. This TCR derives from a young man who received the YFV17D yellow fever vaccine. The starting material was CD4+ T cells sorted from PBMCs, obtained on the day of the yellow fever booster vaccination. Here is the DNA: TGTGCCAGCAGCTCCATAGGGTTAGAGACCCAGTACTTC. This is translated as CASSSIGLETQYF.